This T cell receptor (beta chain) was observed in a study of blood T cell repertoires in COVID-19. Overall study context: The samples span acute and convalescent COVID-19 from the United States, Italy and Spain. T cells, B-cell-depleted T cells, or PBMCs supplied cDNA or gDNA.

Original processing methods: Reference gene primers were amplified, and this amplification served to estimate nucleated cell counts. The method was immunoSEQ multiplex PCR; TCRdb's version includes in-frame clones alone and lacks a portion of them. V and J calls plus clone size are reproduced from that table; the DNA served to infer D and trimming. The sample includes 120,000 or so clones, 79% of them seen just once. The sample holds many counts of this clone. Germline-derived CDR1 and CDR2 are SGHTA and FQGTGA. Trimming shortened V by 3 bases and J by 4 bases, and 10 bases separated the two germline ends. CDR3 size: 14 residues.

V usage is TRBV7-3 and J usage is TRBJ2-1; a weak D match, TRBD1 (5 bases). The sample comprised peripheral blood. The source of this sequence is a middle-aged man with active or convalescent COVID-19. CDR3 sequence reads: CASSFSTDYNEQFF. The CDR3 nucleotides read TGTGCCAGCAGCTTCTCGACAGATTACAATGAGCAGTTCTTC.